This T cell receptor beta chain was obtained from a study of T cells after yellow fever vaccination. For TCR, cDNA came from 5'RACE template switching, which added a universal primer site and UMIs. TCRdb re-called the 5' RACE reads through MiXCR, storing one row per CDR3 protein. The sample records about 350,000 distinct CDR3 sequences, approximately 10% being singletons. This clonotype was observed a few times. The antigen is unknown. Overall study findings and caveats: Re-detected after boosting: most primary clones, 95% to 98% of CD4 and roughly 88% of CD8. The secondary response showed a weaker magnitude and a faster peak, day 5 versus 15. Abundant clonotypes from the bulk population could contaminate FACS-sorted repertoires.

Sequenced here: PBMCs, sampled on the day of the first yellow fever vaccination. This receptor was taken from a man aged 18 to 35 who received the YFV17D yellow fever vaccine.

The chain's CDR3 is CASSYSRDRGNQPQHF. The CDR3 region has the DNA TGTGCCAGCAGTTACTCCAGGGACAGGGGCAATCAGCCCCAGCATTTT. The chain employs TRBV6-2 or TRBV6-3 and TRBJ1-5, with 9 bases fitting TRBD1. This CDR3 is built from 16 residues. Germline V gives CDR1 MNHEY, CDR2 SVGEGT. Germline trimming cut 0 bases from V and 2 bases from J; bases unmatched to any gene: 2.